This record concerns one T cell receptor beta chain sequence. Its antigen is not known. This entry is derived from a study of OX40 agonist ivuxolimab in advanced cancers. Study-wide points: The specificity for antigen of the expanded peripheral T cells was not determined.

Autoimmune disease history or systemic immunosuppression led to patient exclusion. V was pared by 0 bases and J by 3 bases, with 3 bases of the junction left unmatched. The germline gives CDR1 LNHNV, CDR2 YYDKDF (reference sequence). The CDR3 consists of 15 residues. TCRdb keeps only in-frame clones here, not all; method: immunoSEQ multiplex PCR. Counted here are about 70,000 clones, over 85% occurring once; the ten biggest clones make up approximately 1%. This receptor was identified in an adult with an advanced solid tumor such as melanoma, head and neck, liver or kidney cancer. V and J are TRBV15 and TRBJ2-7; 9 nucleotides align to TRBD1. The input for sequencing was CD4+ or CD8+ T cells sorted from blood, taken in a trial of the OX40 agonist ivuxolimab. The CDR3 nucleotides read TGTGCCACCAGCAGAGATGGACAGGGGAACTACGAGCAGTACTTC. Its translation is CATSRDGQGNYEQYF.